The 2 T cell receptor beta chains below were found in one sample sequenced in a study of somatic mutations in cytotoxic T cells in rheumatoid arthritis. The assay was immunoSEQ multiplex PCR, and TCRdb's table has in-frame clones only and misses some. The sample has about 7,400 clones, about 90% seen once. Sequenced material: CD8+ T cells sorted from blood. The source of these receptors is a man aged 40-55 years with rheumatoid arthritis.

V gene TRBV5-5 combines with J gene TRBJ2-5; TRBD1 matches 7 bases. The V segment lost 0 bases and the J segment 1 base; nucleotides outside the gene matches: 3. Germline CDR1 and CDR2: SGHKS and YYEKEE (reference sequence). This CDR3 comprises 15 residues. CDR3 bases: TGTGCCAGCAGCTTGGAGTCAGGGGGCCAAGAGACCCAGTACTTC. This sequence encodes CASSLESGGQETQYF.

With respect to this clone: Compared with germline, one end of the junction differs, possibly owing to a read error. Other DNA variants within this sample encode the same CDR3. The chain has TRBV18 and TRBJ1-6; 8 nucleotides line up with TRBD1. This CDR3 contains 15 residues. Germline assignment: CDR1 KGHSH and CDR2 LQKENI. The CDR3 nucleotides are TGTGCCAGCTCAGGGCCCGGACAGGGTGATTCCCCCCTCCACTTT. This sequence encodes CASSGPGQGDSPLHF.